Following are 14 T cell receptor beta chains from one sample sequenced in a study of human T cells and chemical hapten exposure. Sample time point: patch test 1, 2 weeks after DPC sensitization. Treatment indicated: therapeutic diphenylcyclopropenone sensitization with weekly scalp DPC. TCRdb reprocessed the RACE reads via MiXCR and lists one record per CDR3 protein. The data contain about 120,000 distinct CDR3 sequences, roughly 15% of them singletons. The sequences come from whole blood, collected in connection with sensitization to the hapten diphenylcyclopropenone (DPC). The source is a man aged 18 to 29 with alopecia areata. Some clones in this sample may be carry-over from other donors' samples.

The chain links TRBV4-3 to TRBJ1-6, with D hard to call. Between the trimmed V and J ends, which lost 1 base and 11 bases, there was a span of 6 bases. CDR3 length: 12 amino acids. Per germline, CDR1 LGHNA and CDR2 YSLEER. This CDR3 is CASSQGGTPLHF. As DNA, the CDR3 is TGCGCCAGCAGCCAAGGGGGAACACCCCTCCACTTT.

This chain joins TRBV12-3 or TRBV12-4 and TRBJ2-3; 8 bases map to TRBD1. The CDR3 runs to 17 residues. The ends lost 0 bases at V and 5 bases at J; junction bases unmatched: 10. This chain's CDR3 is CASSLALGQGARDTQYF. In DNA, the CDR3 is TGTGCCAGCAGTTTAGCGCTCGGGCAGGGGGCGCGAGATACGCAGTATTTT.

The CDR3 loop reads CASRAGQPFPEAFF. The DNA of the CDR3 is TGTGCCAGCAGGGCGGGACAGCCTTTCCCTGAAGCTTTCTTT. The V call is TRBV12-3 or TRBV12-4, the J call TRBJ1-1; 7 nucleotides align to TRBD1. CDR3 size: 14 residues. V was clipped by 6 bases and J by 6 bases; unmatched bases: 10.

The rearrangement links TRBV10-3 to TRBJ2-5; tentatively, D is TRBD2 (5 bases). The V gene's germline CDR1 is ENHRY and CDR2 SYGVKD. Trimming pared 8 bases from V and 1 base from J, leaving 11 bases between. The CDR3 loop spans 13 amino acids. The CDR3 bases are TGTGCCATCTCGAACGGGGTCCAAGAGACCCAGTACTTC. As protein: CAISNGVQETQYF.

V usage is TRBV9 and J usage is TRBJ1-5, with D uncertain. Germline CDR1 is SGDLS and CDR2 is YYNGEE. CDR3 size: 14 residues. V lost 0 bases to trimming and J lost 0 bases, with 4 bases between them. CDR3 nucleotides: TGTGCCAGCAGCGTAGGGAGTAGCAATCAGCCCCAGCATTTT. This codes for CASSVGSSNQPQHF.

The rearrangement links TRBV5-6 to TRBJ1-4, with D hard to call. The CDR3 has 14 residues. CDR1 and CDR2 (germline): SGHDT, YYEEEE. V was trimmed by 0 bases and J by 4 bases, leaving 7 bases between them. DNA of the CDR3: TGTGCCAGCAGCTTGGTTGGGGATAATGAAAAACTGTTTTTT. Translating gives CASSLVGDNEKLFF. The full variable domain, completed using reference TRBV5-6 and TRBJ1-4, is DAGVTQSPTHLIKTRGQQVTLRCSPKSGHDTVSWYQQALGQGPQFIFQYYEEEERQRGNFPDRFSGHQFPNYSSELNVNALLLGDSALYLCASSLVGDNEKLFFGSGTQLSVL.

This clonotype appeared a few times. The rearrangement uses TRBV10-2 and TRBJ2-3; D is possibly TRBD1 or TRBD2 (5 bases each). CDR1 and CDR2 from the germline V gene are WSHSY and SAAADI. Between the trimmed V and J ends, which lost 3 bases and 5 bases, there was a span of 12 bases. The CDR3 runs 14 residues. The CDR3 coding sequence is TGCGCCAGCAGTGAAGGTGGGGGACGAGATACGCAGTATTTT. Amino acid sequence: CASSEGGGRDTQYF.

There are many counts of this clonotype. V usage is TRBV20-1 and J usage is TRBJ2-1; no reliable D call. CDR1 is DFQATT and CDR2 is SNEGSKA in the germline V gene (reference sequence). V was cut by 6 bases and J by 4 bases, with 16 bases left in between. This CDR3 region has 14 residues. CDR3 nucleotide sequence: TGCAGTGCGTACGTGACACAGAATTACAATGAGCAGTTCTTC. It encodes CSAYVTQNYNEQFF.

In this sample, this clonotype turned up a few times. This chain connects TRBV11-2 to TRBJ1-5, with D possibly being TRBD1 (6 bases). Germline CDR1 reads SGHAT; CDR2 reads FQNNGV. The CDR3 has 13 residues. V shed 4 bases and J shed 7 bases, with 11 bases lying between them. The CDR3 loop reads CASSSQGYQPQHF. The CDR3 region has the DNA TGTGCCAGCAGCTCACAGGGATACCAGCCCCAGCATTTT.

This clonotype was observed at least ten times. The chain has TRBV6-2 or TRBV6-3 and TRBJ2-7; D ambiguous. CDR3 length: 13 residues. The germline V gene has CDR1 MNHEY and CDR2 SVGEGT. With 2 bases removed from V and 3 bases from J, the gap between germline ends came to 8 bases. The CDR3 sequence: CASSYDKGYEQYF. In DNA form, the CDR3 reads TGTGCCAGCAGTTACGACAAAGGCTACGAGCAGTACTTC.

This chain connects TRBV10-3 to TRBJ1-4; possibly TRBD1 for D (5 bases). V lost 0 bases and J 13 bases, leaving 15 bases between the germline ends. CDR3 size: 14 residues. Germline-derived CDR1 and CDR2 are ENHRY and SYGVKD. CDR3 in amino acids: CAISESSGPGGLFF. CDR3 DNA: TGTGCCATCAGTGAGTCGTCCGGACCCGGGGGACTGTTTTTT.

There are many counts of this clonotype. This chain links TRBV5-6 with TRBJ1-1; 11 bases are a match to TRBD1. Germline V gene lookup returns CDR1 SGHDT and CDR2 YYEEEE. This CDR3 comprises 15 residues. V dropped 4 bases and J dropped 4; count of bases not matched to a gene: 6. As DNA, the CDR3 is TGTGCCAGCAGCGAACATGGGACAGGGGGCACTGAAGCTTTCTTT. It encodes CASSEHGTGGTEAFF.

This clonotype was counted at least ten times. The chain is built from TRBV9 and TRBJ2-2, with D unresolved. V lost 0 bases and J lost 4, with 1 base in between. Per germline, CDR1 SGDLS and CDR2 YYNGEE. The CDR3 loop spans 12 amino acids. The CDR3 coding sequence is TGTGCCAGCAGCGTAGCCACCGGGGAGCTGTTTTTT. Its protein is CASSVATGELFF.

This clonotype was seen a few times. The rearrangement links TRBV4-3 to TRBJ1-3; tentatively, D is TRBD1 (5 bases). CDR1 is LGHNA, CDR2 YSLEER, per germline. CDR3 size: 15 residues. Trimming took off 1 base at V and 6 bases at J, with 13 bases between the two ends. Here the CDR3 DNA reads TGCGCCAGCAGCCAAGGCCTGGGGGGAATAAACACCATATATTTT. Its translation: CASSQGLGGINTIYF.